The rows below give T cell receptor beta chains drawn from one sample of a study of blood T cell repertoires in COVID-19. Clones were read by immunoSEQ multiplex PCR, and TCRdb kept only the in-frame ones, dropping some. The table has some 260,000 clones, 80% to 90% seen once. Sequenced sample: PBMCs or T cells enriched from blood (not recorded which). The origin of the receptors is a man aged 25-45 years with acute COVID-19. CDR3s include the opening cysteine and the closing phenylalanine or tryptophan. D genes are given only for firm matches.

v_gene	d_gene	j_gene	CDR3aa
TRBV3-1/TRBV3-2	TRBD1	TRBJ1-3	CASSRTGTGGGNTIYF
TRBV7-9	-	TRBJ1-5	CASQGGPTQPQHF
TRBV7-6	-	TRBJ2-1	CASSFRESYGNEQFF
TRBV29-1	-	TRBJ1-2	CSASQTRGYGYTF
TRBV11-2	TRBD2	TRBJ2-1	CAWVGGLPDNEQFF
TRBV6-4	-	TRBJ2-2	CASSDSGDTGELFF
TRBV3-1/TRBV3-2	-	TRBJ2-1	CASSPTSARGSYNEQFF
TRBV5-1	TRBD1	TRBJ1-3	CASSLGQGSSGNTIYF
TRBV11-2	-	TRBJ1-2	CASSLGTANYGYTF
TRBV7-8	-	TRBJ1-4	CASSLVSQTRGEKLFF
TRBV12-3/TRBV12-4	-	TRBJ1-5	CASNRVGNQPQHF
TRBV5-1	-	TRBJ1-1	CASSFGTGQPNTEAFF
TRBV7-2	TRBD1	TRBJ1-6	CASSPTGESPLHF
TRBV7-9	TRBD1	TRBJ1-4	CASSPQQGIGANEKLFF
TRBV7-2	TRBD2	TRBJ2-1	CASSLALLAGTTPLGEQFF
TRBV7-9	TRBD1	TRBJ1-2	CASSLRYGVKDREDYGYTF
TRBV4-3	-	TRBJ2-5	CASSARERETQYF
TRBV9	-	TRBJ1-1	CASSVGIGAVNTEAFF
TRBV7-2	TRBD1	TRBJ1-3	CASSQDRGTTNTIYF
TRBV28	-	TRBJ1-3	CATDSPSGNTIYF
TRBV12-3/TRBV12-4	-	TRBJ1-1	CASSLGGNTEAFF
TRBV11-3	TRBD2	TRBJ2-2	CASSMQAGGLTGELFF
TRBV9	-	TRBJ1-1	CASSVGGAKAEAFF
TRBV2	-	TRBJ1-4	CASSDLPATNEKLFF
TRBV5-4	TRBD1	TRBJ1-3	CASSLYRGLAGNTIYF
TRBV5-1	-	TRBJ1-5	CASSLESGVNQPQHF
TRBV5-4	TRBD1	TRBJ2-5	CASSLGRGMETQYF
TRBV9	-	TRBJ2-5	CASSVATQGPAQETQYF
TRBV14	-	TRBJ2-1	CASSQALLVVSNEQFF
TRBV11-2	-	TRBJ2-5	CASSSGLFQETQYF
TRBV6-5	TRBD2	TRBJ2-3	CASSYLLAGGTDTQYF
TRBV7-7	TRBD1	TRBJ2-5	CASSSTGGGGTQYF
TRBV5-1	TRBD1	TRBJ1-1	CASSWGQGVMNTEAFF
TRBV28	TRBD2	TRBJ2-2	CASSPLGGTYTGELFF
TRBV19	TRBD1	TRBJ2-1	CASTGQGAYEQFF
TRBV28	TRBD1	TRBJ1-1	CASSPGQGGTEAFF
TRBV24-1	-	TRBJ2-2	CATSGLEGHTTGELFF
TRBV7-6	TRBD1	TRBJ2-2	CASSLGARGHTGELFF
TRBV5-4	TRBD1	TRBJ1-1	CASSSIKTGQAEAFF
TRBV4-2	-	TRBJ1-1	CASSQGGLVAFF
TRBV5-1	TRBD1	TRBJ1-6	CASSPGGQSYNSPLHF
TRBV19	TRBD1	TRBJ1-4	CASSISRDRGEKLFF
TRBV30	-	TRBJ1-1	CACTTGPTEAFF
TRBV29-1	-	TRBJ2-1	CSVEVGDSVYNEQFF
TRBV28	TRBD1	TRBJ2-3	CASSGGQHDTQYF
TRBV21-1	-	TRBJ1-3	CASSKGEGGTGNTIYF
TRBV5-1	-	TRBJ2-3	CATRGNSGSTDTQYF
TRBV24-1	-	TRBJ1-1	CATSDLTLGKAFF
TRBV20-1	TRBD2	TRBJ2-5	CSAGRGETQYF
TRBV28	-	TRBJ1-6	CASSPLDSSYNSPLHF
TRBV5-6	TRBD2	TRBJ2-5	CASSPGLAGVRTQYF
TRBV6-5	TRBD1	TRBJ1-1	CASRGTGGKNTEAFF
TRBV7-2	-	TRBJ1-6	CASSLVVGGYSPLHF
TRBV15	TRBD1	TRBJ1-6	CATCRDSYNSPLHF
TRBV7-2	-	TRBJ1-1	CASSSRPSGSAFF
TRBV5-1	-	TRBJ1-1	CASSLTGVNTEAFF
TRBV24-1	TRBD1	TRBJ2-1	CATSKTGGYNEQFF